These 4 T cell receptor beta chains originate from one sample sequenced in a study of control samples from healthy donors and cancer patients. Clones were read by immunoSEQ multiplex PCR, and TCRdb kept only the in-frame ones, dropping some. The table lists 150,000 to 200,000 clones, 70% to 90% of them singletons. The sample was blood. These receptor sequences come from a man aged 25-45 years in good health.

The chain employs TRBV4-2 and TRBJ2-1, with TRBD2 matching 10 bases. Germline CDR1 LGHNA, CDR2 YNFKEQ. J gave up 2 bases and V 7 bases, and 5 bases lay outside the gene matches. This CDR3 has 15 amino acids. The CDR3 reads CASNLGTSAYNEQFF. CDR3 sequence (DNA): TGTGCCAGCAACCTGGGGACTAGCGCCTACAATGAGCAGTTCTTC.

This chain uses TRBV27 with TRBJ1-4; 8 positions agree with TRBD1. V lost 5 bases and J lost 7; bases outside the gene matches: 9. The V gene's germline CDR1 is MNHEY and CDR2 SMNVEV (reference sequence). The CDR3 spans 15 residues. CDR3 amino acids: CASSTYRGKFEKLFF. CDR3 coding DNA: TGTGCCAGCAGTACGTACAGGGGGAAGTTTGAAAAACTGTTTTTT. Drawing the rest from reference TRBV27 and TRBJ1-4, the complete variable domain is EAQVTQNPRYLITVTGKKLTVTCSQNMNHEYMSWYRQDPGLGLRQIYYSMNVEVTDKGDVPEGYKVSRKEKRNFPLILESPSPNQTSLYFCASSTYRGKFEKLFFGSGTQLSVL.

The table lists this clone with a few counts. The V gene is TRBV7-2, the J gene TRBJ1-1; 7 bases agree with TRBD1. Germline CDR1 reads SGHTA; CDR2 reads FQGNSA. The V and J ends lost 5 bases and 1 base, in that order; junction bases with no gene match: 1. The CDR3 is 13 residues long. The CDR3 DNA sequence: TGTGCCAGCAGCCAGGGGGGGAACACTGAAGCTTTCTTT. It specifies CASSQGGNTEAFF.

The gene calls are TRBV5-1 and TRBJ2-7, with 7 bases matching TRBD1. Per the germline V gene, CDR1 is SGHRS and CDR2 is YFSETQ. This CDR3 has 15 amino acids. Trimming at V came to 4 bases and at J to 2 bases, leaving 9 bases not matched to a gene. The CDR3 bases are TGCGCCAGCAGCGCCTCCGGGACAGCACCCTACGAGCAGTACTTC. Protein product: CASSASGTAPYEQYF.